This TCR beta chain was profiled in a study of beta chain features in type 1 diabetes. Findings and caveats of the study: TCRB repertoires of naive, central memory and Treg cells appeared more similar among patients than among healthy donors. Insertions at VDJ junctions were less frequent in type 1 diabetes patients. These patients also deleted more nucleotides at the same junctions. Cells with high TCR expression could be over-represented by cDNA sequencing.

Stem cell-like memory, regulatory, central memory and naive CD4+ cells were sorted via CD45RO/CCR7/CD25/CD127/CD95/CD27. As regards this clone: Its target is not known.

cDNA synthesis used the whole RNA isolate, giving expressed TCRB sequences. TCRdb's copy holds only in-frame clones and misses some; the assay was immunoSEQ multiplex PCR. The sample has some 900,000 clones, under 20% seen once; the top ten hold roughly 0.025%. CDR1 SGHRS and CDR2 YFSETQ come from the germline V gene. The V gene end was trimmed by 3 bases and the J gene end by 3 bases; junction bases not matched to a gene: 8. The CDR3 length is 15 residues. This TCR was recovered from a young woman in good health. The gene calls are TRBV5-1 and TRBJ1-2; TRBD1 matches at 7 bases. The sequenced sample was naive CD4+ T cells from blood. CDR3 sequence reads: CASSSYTGVDYGYTF. The DNA of the CDR3 is TGCGCCAGCAGCTCCTACACAGGGGTCGACTATGGCTACACCTTC.